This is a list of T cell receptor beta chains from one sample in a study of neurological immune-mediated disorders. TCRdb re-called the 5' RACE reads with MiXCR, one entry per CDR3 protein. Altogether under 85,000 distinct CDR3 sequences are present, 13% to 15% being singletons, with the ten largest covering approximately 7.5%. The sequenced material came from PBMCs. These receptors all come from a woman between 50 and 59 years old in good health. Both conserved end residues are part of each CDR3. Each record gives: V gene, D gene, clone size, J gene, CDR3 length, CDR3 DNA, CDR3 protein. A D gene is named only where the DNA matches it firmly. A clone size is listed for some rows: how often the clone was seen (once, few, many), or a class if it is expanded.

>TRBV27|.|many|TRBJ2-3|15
TGTGCCAGCAGGGGGAGGCGGGATAGCACAGATACGCAGTATTTT
CASRGRRDSTDTQYF
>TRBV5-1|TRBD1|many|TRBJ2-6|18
TGCGCCAGCAGCTTGGGGGGACAGGAGAGCTCTGGGGCCAACGTCCTGACTTTC
CASSLGGQESSGANVLTF
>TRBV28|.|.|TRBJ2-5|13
TGTGCCAGCAATGACGTCGCACCTACTCCCCAGTACTTC
CASNDVAPTPQYF
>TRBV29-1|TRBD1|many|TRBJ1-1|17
TGCAGCGCTGAGATACCGGGACAGGGGGAAATTAACACTGAAGCTTTCTTT
CSAEIPGQGEINTEAFF
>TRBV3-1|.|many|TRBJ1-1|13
TGTGCCAGCAGCCAAAGGGCGAGTACTGAAGCTTTCTTT
CASSQRASTEAFF
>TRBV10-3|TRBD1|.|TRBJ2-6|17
TGTGCCATCAGTGAGACCGGGACAGGGTCTCGGGCCTACGTCCTGACTTTC
CAISETGTGSRAYVLTF
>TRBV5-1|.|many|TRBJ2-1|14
TGCGCCAGCAGCCCGGCGGTAGCGGACAATGAGCAGTTCTTC
CASSPAVADNEQFF
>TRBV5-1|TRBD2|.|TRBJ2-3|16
TGCGCCAGCAGCTTTGGACTAGCGGGGGGCACAGATACGCAGTATTTT
CASSFGLAGGTDTQYF
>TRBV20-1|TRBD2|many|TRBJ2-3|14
TGCAGTGCTAGACGGGGGGGCCCCACAGATACGCAGTATTTT
CSARRGGPTDTQYF
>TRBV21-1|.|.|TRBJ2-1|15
TGTGCCACCACCCGGGGGGAATTATTCTCCAATGAGCAGTTCTTC
CATTRGELFSNEQFF
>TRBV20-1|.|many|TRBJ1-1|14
TGCAGTGCTCACCCCGGGGGGATGAACACTGAAGCTTTCTTT
CSAHPGGMNTEAFF
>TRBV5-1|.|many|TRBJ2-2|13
TGCGCCAGCAGCTTGGTTTTCACCGGGGAGCTGTTTTTT
CASSLVFTGELFF
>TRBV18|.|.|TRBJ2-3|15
TGTGCCAGCTTCCGCAAACTAGCAAACACAGATACGCAGTATTTT
CASFRKLANTDTQYF
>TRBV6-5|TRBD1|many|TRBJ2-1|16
TGTGCCAGCAGCCCGGGACAGCCGAGCTCCTACAATGAGCAGTTCTTC
CASSPGQPSSYNEQFF
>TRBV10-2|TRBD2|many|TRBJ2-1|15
TGCGCCAGCAACCAACCGGAACTAGCGACCAATGAGCAGTTCTTC
CASNQPELATNEQFF
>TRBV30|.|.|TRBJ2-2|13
TGTGCCTGGCTTTGGAGAGTCGCCGGGGAGCTGTTTTTT
CAWLWRVAGELFF
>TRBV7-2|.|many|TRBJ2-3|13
TGTGCCAGCAGCACCTTGGCGGAGGTCCGGGGGCATTTT
CASSTLAEVRGHF
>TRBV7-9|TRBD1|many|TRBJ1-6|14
TGTGCCAGCAGCTCCGGGACAGGGGGTTCACCCCTCCACTTT
CASSSGTGGSPLHF
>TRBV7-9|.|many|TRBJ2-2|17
TGTGCCAGCAGCTTAAGGTACAGGGTCGAAGACACCGGGGAGCTGTTTTTT
CASSLRYRVEDTGELFF
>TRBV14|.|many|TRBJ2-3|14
TGTGCCAGCAGCCCTTCTAGGAGCACAGATACGCAGTATTTT
CASSPSRSTDTQYF
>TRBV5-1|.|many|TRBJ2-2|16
TGCGCCAGCAGCCCCGGAAGGGGGGGAGTCACCGGGGAGCTGTTTTTT
CASSPGRGGVTGELFF
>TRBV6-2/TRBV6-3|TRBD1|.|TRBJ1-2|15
TGTGCCAGCAGTTGGCCGGGACAGGGGTCTTTTGGCTACACCTTC
CASSWPGQGSFGYTF
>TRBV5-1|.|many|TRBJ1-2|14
TGCGCCAGCAGCTTGGGGGCCGGGGACTATGGCTACACCTTC
CASSLGAGDYGYTF
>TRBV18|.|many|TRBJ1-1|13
TGTGCCAGCTCACTCACAGGGTACACTGAAGCTTTCTTT
CASSLTGYTEAFF
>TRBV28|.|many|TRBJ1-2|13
TGTGCCAGCAGTTTAGGGCAGTACTATGGCTACACCTTC
CASSLGQYYGYTF
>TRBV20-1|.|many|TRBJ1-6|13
TGCAGTGCTAGACTTGCCTATAATTCACCCCTCCACTTT
CSARLAYNSPLHF
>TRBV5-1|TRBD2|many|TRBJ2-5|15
TGCGCCAGCAGCTTGGCGTCGGGGGGGCAAGAGACCCAGTACTTC
CASSLASGGQETQYF
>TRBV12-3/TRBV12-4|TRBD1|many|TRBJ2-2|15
TGTGCCAGCAGTTTACCGCAGGGGGCCGGCGGGGAGCTGTTTTTT
CASSLPQGAGGELFF
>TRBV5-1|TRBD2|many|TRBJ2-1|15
TGCGCCAGCAGCTTGGAAGCGGGAGGCTACAATGAGCAGTTCTTC
CASSLEAGGYNEQFF
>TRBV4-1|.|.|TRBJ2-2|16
TGCGCCAGCAGCAGGGCCGGTGGTTTGAACACCGAGGAGCTGTTTTTT
CASSRAGGLNTEELFF
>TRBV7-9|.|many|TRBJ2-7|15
TGTGCCAGCAGCTTATGGACCACCCCGACCCACGAGCAGTACTTC
CASSLWTTPTHEQYF
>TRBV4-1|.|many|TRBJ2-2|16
TGCGCCAGCAGTTCCCGAGAGGGGATCGACACCGGGGAGCTGTTTTTT
CASSSREGIDTGELFF
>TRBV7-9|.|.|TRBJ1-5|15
TGTGCCAGCAGCTTAGTCGGGCCGGTCAATCAGCCCCAGCATTTT
CASSLVGPVNQPQHF
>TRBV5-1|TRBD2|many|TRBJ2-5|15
TGCGCCAGCAGCTTTCAGCCCCCGGGGGGGGAGACCCAGTACTTC
CASSFQPPGGETQYF
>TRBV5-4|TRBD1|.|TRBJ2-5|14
TGTGCCAGCAGCCCCGGGACAGGCCAAGAGACCCAGTACTTC
CASSPGTGQETQYF
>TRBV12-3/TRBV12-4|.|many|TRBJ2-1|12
TGTGCCAGCAGTGGACCCTACAATGAGCAGTTCTTC
CASSGPYNEQFF
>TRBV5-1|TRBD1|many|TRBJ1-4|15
TGCGCCAGCAGTTTGAATGGACAGGGGGATGAAAAACTGTTTTTT
CASSLNGQGDEKLFF
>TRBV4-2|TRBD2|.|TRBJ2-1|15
TGTGCCAGCAGCCTAGGGAATAGCGGGAGCAATGAGCAGTTCTTC
CASSLGNSGSNEQFF
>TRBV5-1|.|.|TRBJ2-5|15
TGCGCCAGCTACCGGGCTATCGGTTCCCAAGAGACCCAGTACTTC
CASYRAIGSQETQYF
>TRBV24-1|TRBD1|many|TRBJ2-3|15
TGTGCCACCTCCCGCCCAGGACAGGGGGGAGATACGCAGTATTTT
CATSRPGQGGDTQYF